A selection of T cell receptor beta chains follows, all from one sample in a study of tumour-infiltrating T cells in Burkitt lymphoma. Assay used: immunoSEQ multiplex PCR; TCRdb lists only in-frame clones, some missing. The sample lists several thousand clones; around 14% were seen once. The sequenced material came from tumor tissue. These receptors were obtained from a human donor with Burkitt lymphoma. Each CDR3 is given with its conserved first and last residue. Each record gives: CDR3 protein, CDR3 DNA, D gene, clone size, J gene, V gene. D genes are given only for firm matches. Size values are once, few and many counts, or a class for expanded clones, and some rows have none.

CDR3aa: CAWSIGRLNTEAFF
CDR3nt: TGTGCCTGGAGTATCGGCAGGTTAAACACTGAAGCTTTCTTT
d_gene: .
abundance: .
j_gene: TRBJ1-1
v_gene: TRBV30

CDR3aa: CASGSTGENIQYF
CDR3nt: TGTGCCAGCGGGTCGACAGGGGAAAACATTCAGTACTTC
d_gene: TRBD1
abundance: few
j_gene: TRBJ2-4
v_gene: TRBV28

CDR3aa: CASSLEGAFTEAFF
CDR3nt: TGCGCCAGCAGCTTGGAGGGGGCATTCACTGAAGCTTTCTTT
d_gene: TRBD1
abundance: few
j_gene: TRBJ1-1
v_gene: TRBV5-1

CDR3aa: CASSLGGLNTEAFF
CDR3nt: TGCGCCAGCAGCCTTGGGGGACTGAACACTGAAGCTTTCTTT
d_gene: .
abundance: .
j_gene: TRBJ1-1
v_gene: TRBV5-1

CDR3aa: CASNSALVTDTQYF
CDR3nt: TGTGCCAGCAACTCCGCCCTCGTTACAGATACGCAGTATTTT
d_gene: .
abundance: .
j_gene: TRBJ2-3
v_gene: TRBV2

CDR3aa: CASSLGTGPSPIAFF
CDR3nt: TGTGCCAGCAGCCTGGGGACAGGGCCTTCCCCGATAGCTTTCTTT
d_gene: TRBD1
abundance: medium-sized
j_gene: TRBJ1-1
v_gene: TRBV9

CDR3aa: CATSWGANTEVFF
CDR3nt: TGTGCCACTTCCTGGGGGGCGAACACTGAAGTTTTCTTT
d_gene: .
abundance: few
j_gene: TRBJ1-1
v_gene: TRBV2

CDR3aa: CASSWGPTATNEKLFF
CDR3nt: TGCGCCAGCAGCTGGGGTCCTACTGCAACTAATGAAAAACTGTTTTTT
d_gene: .
abundance: .
j_gene: TRBJ1-4
v_gene: TRBV5-1

CDR3aa: CASSFLAGGRRETQYF
CDR3nt: TGTGCCAGCAGCTTCCTAGCGGGGGGCCGGAGGGAGACCCAGTACTTC
d_gene: TRBD2
abundance: .
j_gene: TRBJ2-5
v_gene: TRBV7-8

CDR3aa: CASSLGATPIQETQYF
CDR3nt: TGTGCCAGCAGCCTAGGGGCTACCCCGATCCAAGAGACCCAGTACTTC
d_gene: .
abundance: .
j_gene: TRBJ2-5
v_gene: TRBV27

CDR3aa: CASATGETGYTF
CDR3nt: TGTGCCAGCGCGACAGGGGAGACTGGCTACACCTTC
d_gene: TRBD1
abundance: few
j_gene: TRBJ1-2
v_gene: TRBV6-6

CDR3aa: CASSLEGRSNQPQHF
CDR3nt: TGTGCCAGTAGCCTAGAGGGACGGTCCAATCAGCCCCAGCATTTT
d_gene: .
abundance: .
j_gene: TRBJ1-5
v_gene: TRBV19

CDR3aa: CASSENGATEAFF
CDR3nt: TGTGCCAGCAGTGAAAACGGCGCCACTGAAGCTTTCTTT
d_gene: .
abundance: .
j_gene: TRBJ1-1
v_gene: TRBV2

CDR3aa: CASSLAPMKVNTEAFF
CDR3nt: TGTGCCAGCAGCTTAGCACCCATGAAGGTGAACACTGAAGCTTTCTTT
d_gene: .
abundance: .
j_gene: TRBJ1-1
v_gene: TRBV11-2

CDR3aa: CASSLSAGRDPYGYTF
CDR3nt: TGTGCCAGCAGCTTATCGGCAGGACGGGACCCATATGGCTACACCTTC
d_gene: .
abundance: large
j_gene: TRBJ1-2
v_gene: TRBV7-9

CDR3aa: CASRDRPGTHNEQFF
CDR3nt: TGTGCCAGTAGAGACAGACCGGGGACTCACAATGAGCAGTTCTTC
d_gene: .
abundance: large
j_gene: TRBJ2-1
v_gene: TRBV19

CDR3aa: CASSLGQHYGYTF
CDR3nt: TGTGCCAGCAGCCTCGGACAGCACTATGGCTACACCTTC
d_gene: .
abundance: few
j_gene: TRBJ1-2
v_gene: TRBV13

CDR3aa: CASSMSRAGGRETQYF
CDR3nt: TGTGCCAGTAGTATGTCACGAGCGGGAGGAAGAGAGACCCAGTACTTC
d_gene: TRBD2
abundance: .
j_gene: TRBJ2-5
v_gene: TRBV19

CDR3aa: CASSLIGGQGEQYF
CDR3nt: TGTGCCAGCAGCTTAATCGGGGGGCAGGGCGAGCAGTACTTC
d_gene: .
abundance: .
j_gene: TRBJ2-7
v_gene: TRBV7-8

CDR3aa: CASSEQGFNTEAFF
CDR3nt: TGTGCCAGCAGTGAACAGGGCTTTAACACTGAAGCTTTCTTT
d_gene: .
abundance: few
j_gene: TRBJ1-1
v_gene: TRBV2

CDR3aa: CASSLTSGTSEAFF
CDR3nt: TGCGCCAGCAGCCTGACCTCAGGCACCTCTGAAGCTTTCTTT
d_gene: .
abundance: .
j_gene: TRBJ1-1
v_gene: TRBV5-1

CDR3aa: CSGFSSGTGELFF
CDR3nt: TGCAGCGGATTCTCTAGCGGCACCGGGGAGCTGTTTTTT
d_gene: TRBD2
abundance: .
j_gene: TRBJ2-2
v_gene: TRBV29-1

CDR3aa: CASSLSISRNTEAFF
CDR3nt: TGTGCCAGCAGTTTATCGATAAGTAGGAACACTGAAGCTTTCTTT
d_gene: .
abundance: few
j_gene: TRBJ1-1
v_gene: TRBV27

CDR3aa: CASSLSTGTVSYNEQFF
CDR3nt: TGTGCCAGCAGCCTAAGCACTGGGACAGTTTCCTACAATGAGCAGTTCTTC
d_gene: TRBD1
abundance: .
j_gene: TRBJ2-1
v_gene: TRBV14

CDR3aa: CASSLYRRNYGYTF
CDR3nt: TGTGCCAGCAGTTTATACAGGCGGAACTATGGCTACACCTTC
d_gene: .
abundance: few
j_gene: TRBJ1-2
v_gene: TRBV11-2

CDR3aa: CASSPRSGLPNTGELFF
CDR3nt: TGTGCCAGCAGCCCTCGGTCGGGTCTTCCGAACACCGGGGAGCTGTTTTTT
d_gene: .
abundance: few
j_gene: TRBJ2-2
v_gene: TRBV9

CDR3aa: CASSPRTDGTYGYTF
CDR3nt: TGTGCCAGCTCACCCCGGACGGACGGAACCTATGGCTACACCTTC
d_gene: .
abundance: .
j_gene: TRBJ1-2
v_gene: TRBV18

CDR3aa: CASSASGWREQYF
CDR3nt: TGCGCCAGCAGTGCTTCAGGGTGGCGGGAGCAGTACTTC
d_gene: .
abundance: .
j_gene: TRBJ2-7
v_gene: TRBV10-2

CDR3aa: CASSTLAGNEAFF
CDR3nt: TGTGCCAGCAGTACCTTAGCCGGGAATGAAGCTTTCTTT
d_gene: .
abundance: .
j_gene: TRBJ1-1
v_gene: TRBV28

CDR3aa: CSVVTSSEQYF
CDR3nt: TGCAGCGTAGTGACTAGTTCCGAGCAGTACTTC
d_gene: .
abundance: few
j_gene: TRBJ2-7
v_gene: TRBV29-1

CDR3aa: CASSLGLGRDWDQPQHF
CDR3nt: TGTGCCAGCAGCTTGGGGTTGGGCCGGGACTGGGATCAGCCCCAGCATTTT
d_gene: .
abundance: .
j_gene: TRBJ1-5
v_gene: TRBV5-6

CDR3aa: CACPKRGGFYNEQFF
CDR3nt: TGTGCCTGCCCTAAGCGGGGGGGTTTCTACAATGAGCAGTTCTTC
d_gene: TRBD2
abundance: few
j_gene: TRBJ2-1
v_gene: TRBV30

CDR3aa: CASSLSSGAYSNQPQHF
CDR3nt: TGTGCCAGCAGTTTGAGCTCAGGCGCCTATAGCAATCAGCCCCAGCATTTT
d_gene: .
abundance: .
j_gene: TRBJ1-5
v_gene: TRBV28

CDR3aa: CASSLERSSTDTQYF
CDR3nt: TGCGCCAGCAGCTTGGAGAGGTCTAGCACAGATACGCAGTATTTT
d_gene: .
abundance: few
j_gene: TRBJ2-3
v_gene: TRBV5-1

CDR3aa: CASRPGHNNQPQHF
CDR3nt: TGTGCCAGCAGACCGGGACACAACAATCAGCCCCAGCATTTT
d_gene: .
abundance: .
j_gene: TRBJ1-5
v_gene: TRBV6-5

CDR3aa: CASSLSDRQYF
CDR3nt: TGTGCCAGCTCACTATCTGACAGGCAATACTTC
d_gene: .
abundance: .
j_gene: TRBJ2-5
v_gene: TRBV18

CDR3aa: CASSDGTSINTQYF
CDR3nt: TGTGCCAGCAGCGACGGGACTAGCATAAATACGCAGTATTTT
d_gene: TRBD2
abundance: .
j_gene: TRBJ2-3
v_gene: TRBV9

CDR3aa: CASRSGTGAYEQYF
CDR3nt: TGTGCCAGCAGGTCCGGGACAGGGGCCTACGAGCAGTACTTC
d_gene: TRBD1
abundance: .
j_gene: TRBJ2-7
v_gene: TRBV5-6

CDR3aa: CASSPGDGSTDTQYF
CDR3nt: TGTGCCAGCAGCCCAGGGGACGGTAGCACAGATACGCAGTATTTT
d_gene: .
abundance: few
j_gene: TRBJ2-3
v_gene: TRBV7-9

CDR3aa: CASSRRDRGLDGYTF
CDR3nt: TGTGCCAGCAGCAGGCGGGACAGGGGGTTGGATGGCTACACCTTC
d_gene: TRBD1
abundance: few
j_gene: TRBJ1-2
v_gene: TRBV5-4

CDR3aa: CASSFRSGEETQYF
CDR3nt: TGCGCCAGCAGCTTCAGGTCAGGGGAAGAGACCCAGTACTTC
d_gene: .
abundance: .
j_gene: TRBJ2-5
v_gene: TRBV5-1

CDR3aa: CASSLDGHYTGELFF
CDR3nt: TGTGCCAGCAGCTTGGATGGTCACTACACCGGGGAGCTGTTTTTT
d_gene: .
abundance: .
j_gene: TRBJ2-2
v_gene: TRBV5-4

CDR3aa: CASWDNYGYTF
CDR3nt: TGTGCCAGCTGGGACAACTATGGCTACACCTTC
d_gene: .
abundance: few
j_gene: TRBJ1-2
v_gene: TRBV27

CDR3aa: CASNQGGPLYEQYF
CDR3nt: TGTGCCAGCAACCAAGGGGGCCCCCTCTATGAGCAGTACTTT
d_gene: TRBD1
abundance: few
j_gene: TRBJ2-7
v_gene: TRBV9

CDR3aa: CASSIMAGGNTIYF
CDR3nt: TGTGCCAGTAGTATCATGGCAGGGGGAAACACCATATATTTT
d_gene: .
abundance: few
j_gene: TRBJ1-3
v_gene: TRBV19

CDR3aa: CAWSVQGNQPQHF
CDR3nt: TGTGCCTGGAGTGTACAGGGCAATCAGCCCCAGCATTTT
d_gene: .
abundance: few
j_gene: TRBJ1-5
v_gene: TRBV30

CDR3aa: CASSTGLAGPWNEQFF
CDR3nt: TGTGCCAGCAGTACTGGACTAGCGGGTCCCTGGAATGAGCAGTTCTTC
d_gene: TRBD2
abundance: few
j_gene: TRBJ2-1
v_gene: TRBV2

CDR3aa: CASSTFKGNYGYTF
CDR3nt: TGTGCCAGCAGTACCTTTAAAGGGAACTATGGCTACACCTTC
d_gene: .
abundance: few
j_gene: TRBJ1-2
v_gene: TRBV6-5

CDR3aa: CASSPGGTSGNTEAFF
CDR3nt: TGTGCCAGCTCACCAGGGGGCACGTCCGGGAACACTGAAGCTTTCTTT
d_gene: .
abundance: few
j_gene: TRBJ1-1
v_gene: TRBV18

CDR3aa: CASSQGAGEQYF
CDR3nt: TGCGCCAGCAGCCAAGGGGCGGGCGAGCAGTACTTC
d_gene: .
abundance: .
j_gene: TRBJ2-7
v_gene: TRBV4-1

CDR3aa: CASSSLYRGRGYTF
CDR3nt: TGTGCCAGCAGTTCTCTATACAGGGGACGGGGCTACACCTTC
d_gene: TRBD1
abundance: few
j_gene: TRBJ1-2
v_gene: TRBV28

CDR3aa: CAWSASGLWEQYF
CDR3nt: TGTGCCTGGAGTGCTTCAGGCTTGTGGGAGCAGTACTTC
d_gene: .
abundance: .
j_gene: TRBJ2-7
v_gene: TRBV30

CDR3aa: CASSLDGGFPNTEAFF
CDR3nt: TGTGCCAGCAGCTTGGATGGGGGCTTCCCGAACACTGAAGCTTTCTTT
d_gene: .
abundance: few
j_gene: TRBJ1-1
v_gene: TRBV5-6

CDR3aa: CASSAAGVETQYF
CDR3nt: TGTGCCAGCAGCGCAGCGGGGGTAGAGACCCAGTACTTC
d_gene: TRBD2
abundance: few
j_gene: TRBJ2-5
v_gene: TRBV7-9